The sequence of this T cell receptor (beta chain) was determined in a study of CD8 T cells in ankylosing spondylitis. Notes on the study in general: The clones that were linked to disease were reported to be significantly enriched in matched synovial fluid samples from ankylosing spondylitis patients. Typical of ankylosing spondylitis blood, it appeared, was a TCR beta motif of roughly eight highly homologous variants. Researchers report that disease-linked clones proved CD8+ and relatively rare in peripheral blood.

Regarding this clonotype: Its target is not known.

This CDR3 has 13 amino acids. Per germline, CDR1 SGHRS and CDR2 YFSETQ. V was pared by 1 base and J by 10 bases, with 14 bases between. Quantitative 5'-RACE with molecular barcodes produced the TCR beta libraries. TCRdb processed the 5' RACE reads anew with MiXCR; each CDR3 protein has one entry. The sample carries more than 150,000 distinct CDR3 sequences, 10% to 15% recorded once. The chain links TRBV5-1 to TRBJ1-1, with no clear D. The receptor was derived from a male donor with ankylosing spondylitis or in good health (not recorded which). The sequencing input was blood, either unsorted or a sorted T cell fraction (not recorded which). The CDR3: CASSLRTGFVAFF. The CDR3 coding sequence is TGCGCCAGCAGCTTGAGGACGGGTTTTGTAGCTTTCTTT.